These T cell receptor beta chains were read from a single sample in a study of T cell changes during pregnancy in multiple sclerosis. Data came from immunoSEQ multiplex PCR; TCRdb stores just in-frame clones and leaves some out. Among around 62,000 clones listed, 91% were seen once. The sequencing used CD4+ T cells from peripheral blood mononuclear cells, collected in the first trimester of pregnancy. The receptors here all came from a female donor with multiple sclerosis, enrolled in a pregnancy study. CDR3s include the opening cysteine and the closing phenylalanine or tryptophan. The D gene is left open where the match is weak. Size tells how often a clone was seen (once, few, many) or the class of an expanded clone, and some rows leave it out.

>TRBJ2-2|TRBD1|-|TRBV11-2
TGTGCCAGCAGCCGCGTACCCCGGGACAGGGTAACCGGGGAGCTGTTTTTT
CASSRVPRDRVTGELFF
>TRBJ1-2|TRBD1|-|TRBV6-6
TGTGCCAGCAGTAGGGGGACAGCAGCTAACTATGGCTACACCTTC
CASSRGTAANYGYTF
>TRBJ2-3|TRBD1|few|TRBV29-1
TGTGGACAGGGCTCTAGCACAGATACGCAGTATTTT
CGQGSSTDTQYF
>TRBJ2-5|TRBD2|-|TRBV4-1
TGCGCCAGCAGCCATACCAACTTGGGACTAGCGGTGGGGGAGACCCAGTACTTC
CASSHTNLGLAVGETQYF
>TRBJ2-1|-|-|TRBV6-5
TGTGCCAGCAGTTACTCGGGAGGTCAGCAGTTCTTC
CASSYSGGQQFF
>TRBJ2-7|-|-|TRBV19
TGTGCCAGTAGTGTCAACTACGAGCAGTACTTC
CASSVNYEQYF
>TRBJ2-7|-|-|TRBV6-6
TGTGCCAGCAGTAGTGCCCAGGGTCTCATCGAGCAGTACTTC
CASSSAQGLIEQYF
>TRBJ1-2|-|-|TRBV4-3
TGCGCCAGCAGCCGGGAACAGGGATACGGCTACACCTTC
CASSREQGYGYTF
>TRBJ2-5|TRBD1|-|TRBV12-5
TGTGCTAGTGGTTTGGCGACAGGGGGCCAAGAGACCCAGTACTTC
CASGLATGGQETQYF
>TRBJ2-5|-|-|TRBV7-2
TGTGCCAGCACCCCGCAAGAGACCCAGTACTTC
CASTPQETQYF
>TRBJ2-7|TRBD1|-|TRBV5-4
TGTGCCAGCAGTTCGCAGGGGGCAAGCGAGCAGTACTTC
CASSSQGASEQYF
>TRBJ2-5|TRBD2|once|TRBV7-3
TGTGCCAGCAGCCTTAGCGGGGGGGCCGGAGAGACCCAGTACTTC
CASSLSGGAGETQYF
>TRBJ1-3|TRBD1|once|TRBV5-1
TGCGCCAGCAGCGTAACGGGACAGACTTTCTCTGGAAACACCATATATTTT
CASSVTGQTFSGNTIYF
>TRBJ2-3|TRBD2|-|TRBV7-6
TGTGCCAGCAGCTTAGCGCAGGTTGCTAGCGGGGCTGGAGATACGCAGTATTTT
CASSLAQVASGAGDTQYF
>TRBJ1-2|-|-|TRBV5-8
TGTGCCAGCAGCTTGGGGGCACAGCGGGGTAACTATGGCTACACCTTC
CASSLGAQRGNYGYTF
>TRBJ1-5|-|-|TRBV7-8
TGTGCCAGCAGCTTAGTATCCAGGTATAGCAATCAGCCCCAGCATTTT
CASSLVSRYSNQPQHF
>TRBJ1-2|TRBD1|-|TRBV6-6
TGTGCCAGCCGGGCGGGACAGCTTGGACCCCATGGCTACACCTTC
CASRAGQLGPHGYTF
>TRBJ1-6|TRBD1|-|TRBV19
TGTGCCAGTAGTATCCGCACAGGGGAAAATTCACCCCTCCACTTT
CASSIRTGENSPLHF
>TRBJ2-3|TRBD2|-|TRBV5-4
TGTGCCAGCAGCTTGCGGACTAGCGGACGCACAGATACGCAGTATTTT
CASSLRTSGRTDTQYF
>TRBJ2-4|-|once|TRBV9
TGTGCCAGCAGCGTGGGGGCCCAGCGCCCGGAAAACATTCAGTACTTC
CASSVGAQRPENIQYF
>TRBJ1-2|-|-|TRBV5-1
TGCGCCAGCAGCGCCTTTCGCGGGGGCGGAGGCTACACCTTC
CASSAFRGGGGYTF
>TRBJ2-5|TRBD2|-|TRBV27
TGTGCCAGCAGTTTGAGCGGGGCGTACCAAGAGACCCAGTACTTC
CASSLSGAYQETQYF
>TRBJ1-2|-|-|TRBV14
TGTGCCAGCAGCCAAGAAGCGGGCGCCTATGGCTACACCTTC
CASSQEAGAYGYTF
>TRBJ1-6|-|-|TRBV30
TGTGCGCACCAAGCCTCCTATAATTCACCCCTCCACTTT
CAHQASYNSPLHF
>TRBJ1-4|-|-|TRBV25-1
TGTGCCACCGGGAGGCTGGGGGAAAAACTGTTTTTT
CATGRLGEKLFF
>TRBJ2-2|-|-|TRBV7-9
TGTGCCAGCTCCTTTAGAGCAGGGAACGGGGAGCTGTTTTTT
CASSFRAGNGELFF
>TRBJ1-2|TRBD1|-|TRBV5-1
TGCGCCAGCAGCTTTGACAGGGATGGCTACACCTTC
CASSFDRDGYTF
>TRBJ1-2|TRBD1|-|TRBV30
TGTGCCTGGGGACAGGGGTTCTATGGCTACACCTTC
CAWGQGFYGYTF
>TRBJ1-2|TRBD1|-|TRBV6-1
TGTGCCAGCAGGGACAGGGATAGCTATGGCTACACCTTC
CASRDRDSYGYTF
>TRBJ1-6|-|-|TRBV4-2
TGTGCCAGCAGCCCTCCGTACCGACAAACATATTCACCCCTCCACTTT
CASSPPYRQTYSPLHF
>TRBJ2-1|TRBD1|-|TRBV9
TGTGCCAGCAGCGCCCGGGACAGGTGCGAGTTCTTC
CASSARDRCEFF
>TRBJ2-1|-|few|TRBV11-2
TGTGCCAGCAGCTTAGACAGGGTCCAGCAGTTCTTC
CASSLDRVQQFF
>TRBJ2-5|TRBD2|-|TRBV5-1
TGCGCCAGCAGCTGGGGGCTAGCGGGGAGAGGCCAAGAGACCCAGTACTTC
CASSWGLAGRGQETQYF
>TRBJ1-1|-|-|TRBV6-5
TGTGCCAGCAGTTTCAGACAGACCACTAAAGCTTTCTTT
CASSFRQTTKAFF
>TRBJ2-3|TRBD2|-|TRBV9
TGTGCCAGCACCCGTTTGGATAGCGGGGCTAACACAGATACGCAGTATTTT
CASTRLDSGANTDTQYF
>TRBJ1-5|TRBD1|-|TRBV5-6
TGTGCCAGCAGCATCCGGGACAGGCCTAATCAGCCCCAGCATTTT
CASSIRDRPNQPQHF